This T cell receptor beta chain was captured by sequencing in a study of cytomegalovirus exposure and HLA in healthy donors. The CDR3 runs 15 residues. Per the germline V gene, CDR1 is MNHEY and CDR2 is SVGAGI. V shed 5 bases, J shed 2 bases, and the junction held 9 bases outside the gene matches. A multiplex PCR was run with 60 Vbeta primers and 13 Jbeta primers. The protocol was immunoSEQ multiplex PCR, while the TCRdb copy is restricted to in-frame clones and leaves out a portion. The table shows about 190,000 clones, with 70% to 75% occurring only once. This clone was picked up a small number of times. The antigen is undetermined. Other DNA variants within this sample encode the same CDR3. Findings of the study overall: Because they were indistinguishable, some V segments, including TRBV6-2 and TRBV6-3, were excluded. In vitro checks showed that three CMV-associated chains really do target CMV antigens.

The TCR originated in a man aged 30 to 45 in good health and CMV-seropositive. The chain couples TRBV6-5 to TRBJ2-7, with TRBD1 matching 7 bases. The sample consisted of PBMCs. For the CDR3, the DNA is TGTGCCAGCAGTCGGCTACAGGGGAGTCCCTACGAGCAGTACTTC. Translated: CASSRLQGSPYEQYF.